This T cell receptor (beta chain) was captured by sequencing in a study of T-cell reconstitution after alpha-beta-depleted transplantation in children. Study conclusions and caveats: At one year after transplant, newly produced T cells mostly accounted for T-cell counts and diversity.

The germline V gene encodes CDR1 SGHAT and CDR2 FQNNGV. The CDR3 consists of 14 residues. Trimming cost V 1 base and J 6 bases, with 10 bases left between them. Points on this clonotype: Its matching antigen is unknown.

Unique molecular identifiers were incorporated into the prepared TCRbeta library. TCRdb analysed the PCR reads with MiXCR anew, one entry per CDR3 protein. The sample lists 600,000 to 800,000 distinct CDR3 sequences; approximately 14% were seen once. The clonotype comes from a girl aged 2-9 years with congenital amegakaryocytic thrombocytopenia, due to receive a stem cell transplant. The sample in question was PBMCs, obtained before TCRalphabeta/CD19-depleted stem cell transplant. The chain is built from TRBV11-2 and TRBJ2-1; D is unclear. In DNA form, the CDR3 reads TGTGCCAGCAGCTTAGTGGACGGAACCAATGAGCAGTTCTTC. Its translation is CASSLVDGTNEQFF.